The rows below give T cell receptor beta chains drawn from one sample of a study of blood T cell repertoires in COVID-19. Libraries were prepared by immunoSEQ multiplex PCR; TCRdb keeps only in-frame clonotypes and omits some of them. The sample lists approximately 85,000 clones, 90% occurring once. Sequenced input: peripheral blood. The receptors were sampled from a woman aged 45-65 years in a cohort sampled during active COVID-19. The CDR3 runs from the conserved cysteine through the conserved F or W. Size tells how often a clone was seen (once, few, many) or the class of an expanded clone, and some rows leave it out.

cdr3_aa j_call v_call cdr3_length clone_size
CASSQGLEQYF TRBJ2-7 TRBV19 11 .
CASSFGQSGNTIYF TRBJ1-3 TRBV5-5 14 .
CASSLGSAGFYNEQFF TRBJ2-1 TRBV28 16 .
CASSIGHFQPQHF TRBJ1-5 TRBV19 13 .
CSVTGSGNTEAFF TRBJ1-1 TRBV29-1 13 .
CSGGGASYNEQFF TRBJ2-1 TRBV29-1 13 .
CAWSQVRGRGTEAFF TRBJ1-1 TRBV30 15 .
CASSPTGTSSPLHF TRBJ1-6 TRBV28 14 once
CASSSTMFSGTGDYEQYF TRBJ2-7 TRBV27 18 .
CASSQGDRGSIQYF TRBJ2-4 TRBV3-1/TRBV3-2 14 .
CASSLGPSNEQFF TRBJ2-1 TRBV7-2 13 few
CASSRGLAGGYEQFF TRBJ2-1 TRBV3-1/TRBV3-2 15 once
CASSPKPRTGRNQPQHF TRBJ1-5 TRBV5-6 17 once
CASSIGGRGPYNEQFF TRBJ2-1 TRBV19 16 .
CASSIEGPLGEQFF TRBJ2-1 TRBV19 14 .
CASSSGQGTSMHGYTF TRBJ1-2 TRBV28 16 .
CASRGTGLGSEKLFF TRBJ1-4 TRBV27 15 once
CASSPGQGLTGELFF TRBJ2-2 TRBV18 15 .
CATSDFPEGDEQFF TRBJ2-1 TRBV24-1 14 .
CASTPSVGGKSYEQYF TRBJ2-7 TRBV27 16 once
CAWSPGQDNSPLHF TRBJ1-6 TRBV30 14 .
CASSLRTSSSNEQFF TRBJ2-1 TRBV7-3 15 .
CATTPNPGQGRNIQYF TRBJ2-4 TRBV15 16 .
CASRRRGEGEQYF TRBJ2-7 TRBV6-4 13 .
CASSQELPGLAGGAYEQYF TRBJ2-7 TRBV4-1 19 .
CASSVGQGAYNEQFF TRBJ2-1 TRBV9 15 .
CASSLPSNRGDTF TRBJ1-2 TRBV28 13 .
CAASWGVNTEAFF TRBJ1-1 TRBV19 13 .
CASSPRQASSYNSPLHF TRBJ1-6 TRBV3-1/TRBV3-2 17 .
CASSPRLAGVRNEQFF TRBJ2-1 TRBV27 16 .
CATSRGLDPSYNEQFF TRBJ2-1 TRBV15 16 .
CASSLGGEGTEAFF TRBJ1-1 TRBV7-9 14 .
CASSPNMGAESNEQFF TRBJ2-1 TRBV18 16 .
CASSFGTSQGNEQFF TRBJ2-1 TRBV7-8 15 .
CATSQTGGSYNEQFF TRBJ2-1 TRBV19 15 .
CASSEFPRGVNYGYTF TRBJ1-2 TRBV6-1 16 .
CASSVAGDRAYGYTF TRBJ1-2 TRBV9 15 .
CASSVEHSGELFF TRBJ2-2 TRBV9 13 .
CASRDSGELFF TRBJ2-2 TRBV19 11 .
CASSGEGPEAFF TRBJ1-1 TRBV2 12 .
CASSLRRGQGNTIYF TRBJ1-3 TRBV5-4 15 once
CASRMTGGHYEQYF TRBJ2-7 TRBV28 14 few
CASSIGAQGDQPQHF TRBJ1-5 TRBV19 15 .
CASSLGTSGRDQQFF TRBJ2-1 TRBV11-2 15 .
CSVVTSTSAYYEQYF TRBJ2-7 TRBV29-1 15 once
CASSVSSGSHNEQFF TRBJ2-1 TRBV9 15 once
CASSSGGRATQYF TRBJ2-7 TRBV19 13 .
CASSPLSGGTDHEQYF TRBJ2-7 TRBV27 16 .
CAISEALTSGLSNEQFF TRBJ2-1 TRBV10-3 17 many
CASSWTASGANVLTF TRBJ2-6 TRBV5-1 15 .
CASMANYGYTF TRBJ1-2 TRBV28 11 .
CASSPQGANSPLHF TRBJ1-6 TRBV6-5 14 .
CASRRVTGELFF TRBJ2-2 TRBV10-2 12 .
CASSPPGDEQYF TRBJ2-7 TRBV27 12 .
CASSPLGTVQETQYF TRBJ2-5 TRBV2 15 once
CASSPGLAGINEQFF TRBJ2-1 TRBV5-1 15 .
CASSQSWDRGREKLFF TRBJ1-4 TRBV3-1/TRBV3-2 16 .
CASSQDPGQGAFF TRBJ1-1 TRBV4-1 13 .
CASRGHHNEQFF TRBJ2-1 TRBV27 12 .
CSVPGEGRTEAFF TRBJ1-1 TRBV29-1 13 .